The present entry profiles one T cell receptor beta chain with its context. Antigen unknown. The sample has other DNA sequences that encode this CDR3 too. The sample belongs to a study of T cell responses to AZD1222 COVID-19 vaccine. Study-level points and caveats: An increase in Spike-specific TCR breadth and depth was observed after two AZD1222 doses.

CDR1 is KGHSY, CDR2 FQNENV, per germline. Trimming took 0 bases from V and 3 from J; bases not matched to a gene: 2. The CDR3 has 15 amino acids. Researchers grouped second doses given at about 4 or about 12 weeks into one pool. Using immunoSEQ multiplex PCR, the repertoire was profiled, and TCRdb retains in-frame clones only, with some absent. The repertoire has some 110,000 clones, roughly nine tenths of them found once; the top ten carry 44%. This TCR derives from an adult who received the AZD1222 COVID-19 vaccine. J is TRBJ2-3 and V is TRBV16; 8 bases map to TRBD1. The material sequenced was peripheral blood, taken 28 days after the second AZD1222 dose. The CDR3 is CASSQSTGATDTQYF. CDR3 bases: TGTGCCAGCAGCCAATCGACAGGGGCGACAGATACGCAGTATTTT.